Listed below are T cell receptor beta chains from one sample, sequenced in a study of T cells in localized non-small cell lung cancer. Here immunoSEQ multiplex PCR was the method, and the copy in TCRdb shows in-frame clones only, minus some. Counted here are about 64,000 clones, around 81% occurring once; the ten biggest clones make up roughly 4.5%. The sample in question was PBMCs, obtained before any cancer treatment. Every receptor here comes from a man between 40 and 69 years old with stage II lung adenocarcinoma. Both conserved end residues are part of each CDR3. The order of the fields is J gene, D gene, clone size, V gene, CDR3 DNA, CDR3 protein. A D gene is named only where the DNA matches it firmly. A clone size is listed for some rows: how often the clone was seen (once, few, many), or a class if it is expanded.

>TRBJ2-7|TRBD2|.|TRBV30
TGTGCCTGGAGTGGGGGAGGGAGTTCCTACGAGCAGTACTTC
CAWSGGGSSYEQYF
>TRBJ2-7|.|.|TRBV30
TGTGCCTGGAGTTTGGGGTACGAGCAGTACTTC
CAWSLGYEQYF
>TRBJ2-1|.|.|TRBV4-1
TGCGCCAGCAGCCTCATCAGCGTCAAGCTTGACAATGAGCAGTTCTTC
CASSLISVKLDNEQFF
>TRBJ2-7|.|.|TRBV4-2
TGTGCCAGCAGCCAAGCCAGGGAAAACGAGCAGTACTTC
CASSQARENEQYF
>TRBJ1-2|.|many|TRBV7-5
TGTGTCAGAAGCTTTCTAGGAAACTATGGCTACACCTTC
CVRSFLGNYGYTF
>TRBJ2-7|.|.|TRBV14
TGTGCCAGCAGCCAAAGATTGGGTAGTTCAGGAGAGCAGTACTTC
CASSQRLGSSGEQYF
>TRBJ1-1|.|.|TRBV18
TGTGCCAGCTCACCCGTGACAATCGGGGCTTTCTTT
CASSPVTIGAFF
>TRBJ2-3|TRBD1|.|TRBV15
TGTGCCACCAGCAGTTTTCAGGGGGATTTAGGCACAGATACGCAGTATTTT
CATSSFQGDLGTDTQYF
>TRBJ1-5|.|.|TRBV5-1
TGCGCCAGCAGCTTGGGTGGCGGGACCAATCAGCCCCAGCATTTT
CASSLGGGTNQPQHF
>TRBJ1-2|.|.|TRBV14
TGTGCCAGCAGCCAGGGTCCTAACTATGGCTACACCTTC
CASSQGPNYGYTF
>TRBJ2-7|.|.|TRBV27
TGTGCCAGCAGGCCTGGCAGCGTCTGGGGGGAGCAGTACTTC
CASRPGSVWGEQYF
>TRBJ2-7|TRBD1|.|TRBV6-6
TGTGCCAGCAGGGCCGGGACAGGGCCCTACGAGCAGTACTTC
CASRAGTGPYEQYF
>TRBJ1-4|TRBD1|.|TRBV30
TGTGCCTGGAGTGTTAGACAGGGCTTTAATGAAAAACTGTTTTTT
CAWSVRQGFNEKLFF
>TRBJ2-2|.|few|TRBV7-3
TGTGCCAGCAGCTTAAATTCGAACACCGGGGAGCTGTTTTTT
CASSLNSNTGELFF
>TRBJ2-4|TRBD2|.|TRBV29-1
TGCAGCGTCACACTAGCGGGAGGACTAAACATTCAGTACTTC
CSVTLAGGLNIQYF
>TRBJ1-2|TRBD1|once|TRBV7-9
TGTGCCAGCAGCTTTGGTCAGGGGGCTGTCTATGGCTACACCTTC
CASSFGQGAVYGYTF
>TRBJ1-5|TRBD1|once|TRBV2
TGTGCCAGCGGACAGGAGGGGACAGGTAATCAGCCCCAGCATTTT
CASGQEGTGNQPQHF
>TRBJ2-7|TRBD1|.|TRBV6-5
TGTGCCAGCGCGGGACAGGGTACCTACGAGCAGTACTTC
CASAGQGTYEQYF
>TRBJ1-1|TRBD1|.|TRBV5-4
TGTGCCAGCAGGCCTGGACAGGGAGGTGTCTTGGGCACTGAAGCTTTCTTT
CASRPGQGGVLGTEAFF
>TRBJ1-5|TRBD1|.|TRBV4-2
TGTGCCAGCAGCCACGGGACAGAGAGGAATCAGCCCCAGCATTTT
CASSHGTERNQPQHF
>TRBJ2-1|.|once|TRBV5-6
TGTGCCAGCAGCTCGATTGTTGATGGCGAGCAGTTCTTC
CASSSIVDGEQFF
>TRBJ1-1|TRBD1|.|TRBV27
TGTGCCAGCAGTGGGACAGGACAGGGCCCAGGGGGAGCTTTCTTT
CASSGTGQGPGGAFF
>TRBJ2-3|TRBD1|.|TRBV7-8
TGTGCCAGCAGCCCAACACAGGGGTCAGATACGCAGTATTTT
CASSPTQGSDTQYF
>TRBJ1-2|.|few|TRBV30
TGTGCCTGGAGTGTAGAGGCCAACTATGGCTACACCTTC
CAWSVEANYGYTF
>TRBJ2-6|.|.|TRBV18
TGTGCCAGCTCACCACCGGTCGGGGCTGGGGCCAACGTCCTGACTTTC
CASSPPVGAGANVLTF
>TRBJ2-3|TRBD2|once|TRBV7-3
TGTGCCAGCAGCTCCCCGGGACTAGCGGGAGGGGGGGACTATAATACGCAGTATTTT
CASSSPGLAGGGDYNTQYF
>TRBJ1-1|.|.|TRBV7-9
TGTGCCAGCAGCCCCCAAGGAACTGAAGCTTTCTTT
CASSPQGTEAFF
>TRBJ2-5|.|.|TRBV4-1
TGCGCCAGCAGCCAAGTAGGGGGTCAAGAGACCCAGTACTTC
CASSQVGGQETQYF
>TRBJ1-1|.|.|TRBV7-3
TGTGCCAGCAGCCCAGGGACAATGAACACTGAAGCTTTCTTT
CASSPGTMNTEAFF
>TRBJ1-3|.|.|TRBV9
TGTGCCAGCAGCGTAGGGATCAGAGATGGAAACACCATATATTTT
CASSVGIRDGNTIYF
>TRBJ2-1|TRBD2|.|TRBV7-9
TGTGCCAGCAGCTTAGAAATAGCGGGACCTTACAATGAGCAGTTCTTC
CASSLEIAGPYNEQFF
>TRBJ1-1|.|.|TRBV19
TGTGCCAGTAGTATCCCGTGGGGGGATGACTACACTGAAGCTTTCTTT
CASSIPWGDDYTEAFF
>TRBJ2-2|.|.|TRBV5-1
TGCGCCAGCAGCTTGAGTTACACCGGGGAGCTGTTTTTT
CASSLSYTGELFF
>TRBJ1-1|TRBD1|.|TRBV7-2
TGTGCCAGCAGCCTCGGGACAGCAAACACTGAAGCTTTCTTT
CASSLGTANTEAFF
>TRBJ2-1|TRBD1|.|TRBV5-1
TGCGCCAGCAGCTATTCAGCTTCAGGGGGCTCCTACAATGAGCAGTTCTTC
CASSYSASGGSYNEQFF
>TRBJ2-1|TRBD2|.|TRBV7-9
TGTGCCAGCAGCTCAGTCAGCGGGAAGCAGTTCTTC
CASSSVSGKQFF
>TRBJ2-2|.|.|TRBV7-8
TGTGCCAGCAGTTCTTATGGGGGAGAGATCACCGGGGAGCTGTTTTTT
CASSSYGGEITGELFF
>TRBJ2-7|.|medium-sized|TRBV29-1
TGCAGTGTAGCCATTGTGGGTGGCGAGCAGTACTTC
CSVAIVGGEQYF
>TRBJ1-1|.|.|TRBV30
TGTGCCTGGAGTGCGGGACTCCGGGGCACTGAAGCTTTCTTT
CAWSAGLRGTEAFF
>TRBJ1-2|.|.|TRBV11-2
TGTGCCAGCAGCTTAGATCCGGGACCAAGGGCGGGCTACACCTTC
CASSLDPGPRAGYTF
>TRBJ2-5|.|.|TRBV30
TGTGCCTGGACCCGCGGAGGGGGAGAGACCCAGTACTTC
CAWTRGGGETQYF
>TRBJ2-5|.|.|TRBV6-1
TGTGCCAGCAGTGAATTAGCAGGGGTGGCGGAGACCCAGTACTTC
CASSELAGVAETQYF
>TRBJ1-2|.|few|TRBV19
TGTGCCAGTAGTATAGCAGGGTCGAACTATGGCTACACCTTC
CASSIAGSNYGYTF
>TRBJ1-1|TRBD1|.|TRBV29-1
TGCAGCGTTGAGACAGGGTTGAACACTGAAGCTTTCTTT
CSVETGLNTEAFF
>TRBJ2-7|TRBD2|once|TRBV4-1
TGCGCCAGCAGCTACCGGACTAGCGGGACCACTGCTTACGAGCAGTACTTC
CASSYRTSGTTAYEQYF
>TRBJ1-2|.|.|TRBV13
TGTGCCAGCAGCTTAGAAGAAGGGTTGACATCTGGCTACACCTTC
CASSLEEGLTSGYTF
>TRBJ1-2|.|.|TRBV11-3
TGTGCCAGCAGCTTAGAGGGGACCTCCGCTAACTATGGCTACACCTTC
CASSLEGTSANYGYTF
>TRBJ2-3|.|once|TRBV4-3
TGCGCCAGCAGCCAAGTCGGGGGCAGAGATACGCAGTATTTT
CASSQVGGRDTQYF
>TRBJ2-5|.|.|TRBV29-1
TGCAGCGGAGCGGTGAACCAAGAGACCCAGTACTTC
CSGAVNQETQYF
>TRBJ2-2|.|.|TRBV13
TGTGCCAGCAGCTTAGGAGTGAACACCGGGGAGCTGTTTTTT
CASSLGVNTGELFF
>TRBJ1-5|.|.|TRBV21-1
TGTGCCCCCCTCGATGCCATAACACCCAATCAGCCCCAGCATTTT
CAPLDAITPNQPQHF
>TRBJ1-3|.|.|TRBV9
TGTGCCAGCAGAAATCTCCGTGTCCTCCTGGCCGGAAACACCATATATTTT
CASRNLRVLLAGNTIYF
>TRBJ2-7|TRBD2|.|TRBV18
TGTGCCAGCTCACCTACTACCGGACTAGCGGAAACCTCCTACGAGCAGTACTTC
CASSPTTGLAETSYEQYF
>TRBJ2-2|.|.|TRBV29-1
TGCAGCGTTGAAGATTATCGGGACACCGGGGAGCTGTTTTTT
CSVEDYRDTGELFF
>TRBJ1-2|.|.|TRBV5-1
TGCGCCAGCAGCTTGTCAGGGTCTAACTATGGCTACACCTTC
CASSLSGSNYGYTF
>TRBJ2-3|TRBD1|once|TRBV2
TGTGCCAGCAGCCCCCCGGGACAGAAAGGCGATACGCAGTATTTT
CASSPPGQKGDTQYF
>TRBJ2-3|.|.|TRBV2
TGTGCCAGCAGTGAAAACAGTTTTAGCACAGATACGCAGTATTTT
CASSENSFSTDTQYF